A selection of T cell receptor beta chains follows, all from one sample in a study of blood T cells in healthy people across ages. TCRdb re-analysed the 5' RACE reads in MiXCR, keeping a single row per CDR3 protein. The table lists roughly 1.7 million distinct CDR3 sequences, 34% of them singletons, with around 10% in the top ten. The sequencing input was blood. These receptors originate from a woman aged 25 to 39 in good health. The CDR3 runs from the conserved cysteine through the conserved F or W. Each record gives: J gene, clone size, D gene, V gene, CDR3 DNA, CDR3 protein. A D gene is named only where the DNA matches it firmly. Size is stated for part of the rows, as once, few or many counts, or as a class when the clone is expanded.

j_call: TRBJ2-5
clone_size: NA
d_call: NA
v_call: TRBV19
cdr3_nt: TGTGCCAGTAGTATGGGCAGGGCAGCGGAGACCCAGTACTTC
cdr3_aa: CASSMGRAAETQYF

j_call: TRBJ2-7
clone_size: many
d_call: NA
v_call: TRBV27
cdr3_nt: TGTGCCAGCAGTTTATTTGCCAGATCCTACGAGCAGTACTTC
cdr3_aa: CASSLFARSYEQYF

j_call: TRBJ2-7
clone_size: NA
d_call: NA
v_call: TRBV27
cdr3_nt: TGTGCCAGCAGTTTGAACGACGGAAGAAGCTCCTACGAGCAGTACTTC
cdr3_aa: CASSLNDGRSSYEQYF

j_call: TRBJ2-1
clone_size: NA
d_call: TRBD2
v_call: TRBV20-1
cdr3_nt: TGCGGTGCTAGAACTAGCGGGAGGTTCGGGTACAATGAGCAGTTCTTC
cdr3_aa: CGARTSGRFGYNEQFF

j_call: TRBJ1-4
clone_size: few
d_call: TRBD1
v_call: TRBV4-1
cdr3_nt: TGCGCCAGCAGCCCCTCTAGGGGACAGGAGGATGAAAAACTGTTTTTT
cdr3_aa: CASSPSRGQEDEKLFF

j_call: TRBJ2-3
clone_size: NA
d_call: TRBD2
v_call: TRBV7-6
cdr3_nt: TGTGCCAGCAGCTCACCTCGGGGGGGCCAGGATACGCAGTATTTT
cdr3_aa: CASSSPRGGQDTQYF

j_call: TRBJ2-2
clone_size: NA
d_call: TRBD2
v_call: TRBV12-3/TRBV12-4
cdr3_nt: TGTGCCAGCAGTTCCCAGAGTCTTAGGGCTAGCGGGACTCGGAGGGCAACCGGGGAGCTGTTTTTT
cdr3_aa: CASSSQSLRASGTRRATGELFF

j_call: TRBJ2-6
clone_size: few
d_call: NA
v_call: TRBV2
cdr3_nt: TGTGCCAGCAGGGGTCCCTCTGGGGCCAACGTCCTGACTTTC
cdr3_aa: CASRGPSGANVLTF

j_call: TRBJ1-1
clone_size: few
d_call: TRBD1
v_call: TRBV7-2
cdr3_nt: TGTGCCAGCAGCTTAACCAGGACAGGGGACACTGAAGCTTTCTTT
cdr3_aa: CASSLTRTGDTEAFF

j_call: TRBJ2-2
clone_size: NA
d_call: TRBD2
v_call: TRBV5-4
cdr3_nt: TGTGCCAGCAGCCGCTTAGCTAGCGGGGAGGGGGAGCTGTTTTTT
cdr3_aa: CASSRLASGEGELFF

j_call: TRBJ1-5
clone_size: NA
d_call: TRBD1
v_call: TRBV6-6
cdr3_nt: TGTGCCAGCAGCCCTATACAGGGGGACGTTCAGCCCCAGCATTTT
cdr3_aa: CASSPIQGDVQPQHF

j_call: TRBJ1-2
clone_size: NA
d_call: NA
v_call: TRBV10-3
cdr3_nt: TGTGCCATCAGCCCAGTGAGTGGGTATGGCTACACCTTC
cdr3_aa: CAISPVSGYGYTF

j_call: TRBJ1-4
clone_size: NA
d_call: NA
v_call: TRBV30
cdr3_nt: TGTGCCTGGAGTACAGGGAATACTAATGAAAAACTGTTTTTT
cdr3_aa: CAWSTGNTNEKLFF

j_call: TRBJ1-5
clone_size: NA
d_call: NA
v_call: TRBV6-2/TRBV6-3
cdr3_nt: TGTGCCAGCACCGACAGAGCCGATCAGCCCCAGCATTTT
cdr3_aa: CASTDRADQPQHF

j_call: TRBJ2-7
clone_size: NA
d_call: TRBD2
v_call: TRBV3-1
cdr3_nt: TGTGCCAGCAGCCCGACTAGCGGGGGTTACAATGAGCAGTACTTC
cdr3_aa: CASSPTSGGYNEQYF

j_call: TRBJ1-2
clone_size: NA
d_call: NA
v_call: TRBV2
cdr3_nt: TGTGCCAGCAGGGCCGACCCCAACGAATGGGGATATGGCTACACCTTC
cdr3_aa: CASRADPNEWGYGYTF

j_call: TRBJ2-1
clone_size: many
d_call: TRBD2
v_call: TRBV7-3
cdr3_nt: TGTGCCAGCAGCTGGTACGGGGGGGGGCTCGGCAATGAGCAGTTCTTC
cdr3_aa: CASSWYGGGLGNEQFF

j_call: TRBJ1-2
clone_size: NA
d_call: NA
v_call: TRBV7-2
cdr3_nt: TGTGCCAGCACTCCTTCCTCAGGCTATGGCTACACCTTC
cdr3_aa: CASTPSSGYGYTF

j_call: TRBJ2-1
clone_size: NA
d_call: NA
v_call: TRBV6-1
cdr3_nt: TGTGCCAGCAGTGGAATAGGAGTCGAGCAGTTCTTC
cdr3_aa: CASSGIGVEQFF